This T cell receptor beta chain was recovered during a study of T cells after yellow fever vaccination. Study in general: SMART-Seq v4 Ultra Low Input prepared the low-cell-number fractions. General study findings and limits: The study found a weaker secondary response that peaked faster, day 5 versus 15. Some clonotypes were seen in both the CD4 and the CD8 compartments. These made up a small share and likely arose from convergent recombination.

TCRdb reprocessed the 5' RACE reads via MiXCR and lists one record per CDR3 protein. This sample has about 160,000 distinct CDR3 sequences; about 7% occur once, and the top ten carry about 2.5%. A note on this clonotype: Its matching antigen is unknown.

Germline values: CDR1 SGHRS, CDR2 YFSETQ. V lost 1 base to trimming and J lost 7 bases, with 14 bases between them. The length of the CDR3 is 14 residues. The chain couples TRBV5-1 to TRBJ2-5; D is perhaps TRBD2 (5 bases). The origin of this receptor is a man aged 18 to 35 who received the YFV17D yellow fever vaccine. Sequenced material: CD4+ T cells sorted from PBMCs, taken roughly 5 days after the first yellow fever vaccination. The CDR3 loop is CASSLYGLDWTQYF. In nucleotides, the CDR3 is TGCGCCAGCAGCTTGTATGGCCTGGACTGGACCCAGTACTTC.